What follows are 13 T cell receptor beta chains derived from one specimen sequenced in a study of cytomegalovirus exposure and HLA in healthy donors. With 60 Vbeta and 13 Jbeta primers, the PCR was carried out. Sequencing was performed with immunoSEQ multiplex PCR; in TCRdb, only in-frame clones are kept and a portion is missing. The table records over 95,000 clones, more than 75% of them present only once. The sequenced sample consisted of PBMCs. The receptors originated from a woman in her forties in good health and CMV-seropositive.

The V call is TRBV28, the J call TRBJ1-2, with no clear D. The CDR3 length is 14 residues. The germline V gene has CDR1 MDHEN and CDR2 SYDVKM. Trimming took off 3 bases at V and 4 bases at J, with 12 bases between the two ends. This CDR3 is CASSFMTRVYGYTF. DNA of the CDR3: TGTGCCAGCAGTTTCATGACCCGGGTCTATGGCTACACCTTC.

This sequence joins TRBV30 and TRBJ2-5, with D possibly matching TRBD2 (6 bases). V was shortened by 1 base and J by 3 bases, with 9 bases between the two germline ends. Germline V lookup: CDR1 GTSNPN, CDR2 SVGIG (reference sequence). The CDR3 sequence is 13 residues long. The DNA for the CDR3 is TGTGCCTGGAGTGGAGGAGGGAAAGAGACCCAGTACTTC. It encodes CAWSGGGKETQYF.

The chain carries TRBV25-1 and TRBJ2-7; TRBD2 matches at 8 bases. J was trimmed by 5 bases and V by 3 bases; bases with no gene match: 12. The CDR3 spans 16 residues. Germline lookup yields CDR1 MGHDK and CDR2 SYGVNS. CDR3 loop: CASSDSGGGRVHEQYF. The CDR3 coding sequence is TGTGCCAGCAGTGATTCCGGGGGGGGCAGGGTCCACGAGCAGTACTTC.

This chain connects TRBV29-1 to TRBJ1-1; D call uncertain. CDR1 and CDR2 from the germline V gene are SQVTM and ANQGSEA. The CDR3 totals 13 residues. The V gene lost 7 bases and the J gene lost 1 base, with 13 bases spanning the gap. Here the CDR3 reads CSATSGRNTEAFF. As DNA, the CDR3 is TGCAGCGCCACGTCCGGGAGGAACACTGAAGCTTTCTTT.

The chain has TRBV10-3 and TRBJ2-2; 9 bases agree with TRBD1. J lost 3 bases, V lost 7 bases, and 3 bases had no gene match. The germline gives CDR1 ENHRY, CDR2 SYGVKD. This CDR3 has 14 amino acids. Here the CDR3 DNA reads TGTGCCATCAAGGGACAGGGCGACACCGGGGAGCTGTTTTTT. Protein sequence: CAIKGQGDTGELFF.

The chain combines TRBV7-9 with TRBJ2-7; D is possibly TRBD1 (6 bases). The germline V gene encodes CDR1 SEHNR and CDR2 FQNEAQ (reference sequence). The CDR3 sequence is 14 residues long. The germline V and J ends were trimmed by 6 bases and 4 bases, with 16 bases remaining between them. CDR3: CASSSRDTFYEQYF. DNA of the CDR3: TGTGCCAGCAGTTCCCGGGACACATTTTACGAGCAGTACTTC.

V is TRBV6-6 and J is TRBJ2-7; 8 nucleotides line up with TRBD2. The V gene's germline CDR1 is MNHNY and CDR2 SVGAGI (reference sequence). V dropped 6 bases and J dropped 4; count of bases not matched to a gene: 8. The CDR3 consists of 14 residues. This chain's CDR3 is CASRDGGAGYEQYF. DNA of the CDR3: TGTGCCAGCAGAGACGGGGGGGCAGGATACGAGCAGTACTTC.

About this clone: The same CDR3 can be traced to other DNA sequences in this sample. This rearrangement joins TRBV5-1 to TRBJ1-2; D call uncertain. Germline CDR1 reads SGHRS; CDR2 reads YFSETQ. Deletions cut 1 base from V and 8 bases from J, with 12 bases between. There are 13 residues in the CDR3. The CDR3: CASSLSGGRGYTF. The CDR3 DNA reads TGCGCCAGCAGCTTGTCTGGAGGGAGAGGCTACACCTTC.

In DNA, the CDR3 is TGTGCCAGCAGATACCGGGACAGGGTATGTCAGCCCCAGCATTTT. Its translation: CASRYRDRVCQPQHF. The chain combines TRBV6-4 with TRBJ1-5; 9 bases are a match to TRBD1. This CDR3 spans 15 amino acids. With 6 bases clipped from V and 6 bases from J, the junction kept 9 bases outside the gene matches. In germline, CDR1 is MRHNA, CDR2 SNTAGT.

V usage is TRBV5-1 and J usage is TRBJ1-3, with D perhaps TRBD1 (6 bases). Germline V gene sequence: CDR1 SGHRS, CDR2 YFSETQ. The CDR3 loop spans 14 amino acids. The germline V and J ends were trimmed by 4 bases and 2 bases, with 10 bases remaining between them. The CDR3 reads CASSDTGTGNTIYF. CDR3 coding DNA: TGCGCCAGCAGCGACACAGGGACTGGAAACACCATATATTTT.

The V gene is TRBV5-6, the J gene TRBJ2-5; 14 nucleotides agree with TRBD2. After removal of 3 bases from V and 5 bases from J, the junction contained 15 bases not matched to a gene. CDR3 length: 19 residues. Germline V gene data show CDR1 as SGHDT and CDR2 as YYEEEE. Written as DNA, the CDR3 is TGTGCCAGCAGCTCCCGCGGACTAGCGGGGGGCCTGGGTCAGGAGACCCAGTACTTC. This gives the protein CASSSRGLAGGLGQETQYF.

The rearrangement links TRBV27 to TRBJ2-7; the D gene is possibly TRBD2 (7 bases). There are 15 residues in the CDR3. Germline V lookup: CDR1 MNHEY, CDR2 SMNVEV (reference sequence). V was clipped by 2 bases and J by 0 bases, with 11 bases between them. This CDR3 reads CASSLAGAFSYEQYF. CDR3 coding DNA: TGTGCCAGCAGTTTAGCGGGGGCCTTCTCCTACGAGCAGTACTTC.

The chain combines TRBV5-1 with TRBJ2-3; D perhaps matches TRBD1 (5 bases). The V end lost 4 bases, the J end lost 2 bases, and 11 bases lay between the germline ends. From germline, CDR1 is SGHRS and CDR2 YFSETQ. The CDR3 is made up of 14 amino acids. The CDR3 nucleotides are TGCGCCAGCAGCCTTACGACAGTCACAGATACGCAGTATTTT. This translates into CASSLTTVTDTQYF.